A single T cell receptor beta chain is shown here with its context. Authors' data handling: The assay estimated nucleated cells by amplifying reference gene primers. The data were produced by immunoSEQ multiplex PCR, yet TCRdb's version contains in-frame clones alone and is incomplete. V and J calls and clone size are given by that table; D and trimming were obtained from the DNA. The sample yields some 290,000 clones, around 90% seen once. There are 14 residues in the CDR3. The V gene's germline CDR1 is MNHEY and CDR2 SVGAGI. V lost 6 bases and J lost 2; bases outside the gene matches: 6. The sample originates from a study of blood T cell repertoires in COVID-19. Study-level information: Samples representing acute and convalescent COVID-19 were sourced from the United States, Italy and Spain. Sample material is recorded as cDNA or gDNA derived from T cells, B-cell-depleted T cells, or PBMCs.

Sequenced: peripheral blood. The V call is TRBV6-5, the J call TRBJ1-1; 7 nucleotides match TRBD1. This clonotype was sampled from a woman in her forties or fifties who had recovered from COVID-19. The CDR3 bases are TGTGCCAGCAGCGTCAGGGGGACAAACACTGAAGCTTTCTTT. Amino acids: CASSVRGTNTEAFF.